These T cell receptor beta chains were read from a single sample in a study of T-cell memory formation after mild COVID-19. TCRdb reprocessed the 5' RACE reads with MiXCR, giving one entry per CDR3 protein. This table has more than 350,000 distinct CDR3 sequences, about 16% appearing once. Sequencing was performed on PBMCs or a T cell subset sorted from them (not recorded which). The receptors stem from a man younger than 35 who had mild COVID-19 (a few samples of this study predate the infection). Cell type and time point are not known. CDR3s include the opening cysteine and the closing phenylalanine or tryptophan. Fields, in order: CDR3 protein, CDR3 DNA, V gene, clone size, D gene, J gene. D genes are given only for firm matches. Size values are once, few and many counts, or a class for expanded clones, and some rows have none.

CDR3 protein: CASSIGTRVGIGEAFF
CDR3 DNA: TGCGCCAGCAGCATCGGGACACGGGTGGGTATTGGTGAAGCTTTCTTT
V gene: TRBV5-1
clone size: few
D gene: NA
J gene: TRBJ1-1

CDR3 protein: CASSLEGLTAYEQYF
CDR3 DNA: TGTGCCAGCAGCTTGGAGGGACTGACCGCTTACGAGCAGTACTTC
V gene: TRBV5-5
clone size: NA
D gene: NA
J gene: TRBJ2-7

CDR3 protein: CAISDGQATSYEQYF
CDR3 DNA: TGTGCCATCAGTGACGGACAGGCAACCTCCTACGAGCAGTACTTC
V gene: TRBV10-3
clone size: few
D gene: TRBD1
J gene: TRBJ2-7

CDR3 protein: CASSLGLVGEQYF
CDR3 DNA: TGTGCCAGCAGCTTAGGTCTCGTGGGGGAGCAGTACTTC
V gene: TRBV7-2
clone size: NA
D gene: NA
J gene: TRBJ2-7

CDR3 protein: CASCAQAISYEQYF
CDR3 DNA: TGTGCCAGCTGTGCCCAGGCGATCTCCTACGAGCAGTACTTC
V gene: TRBV2
clone size: many
D gene: NA
J gene: TRBJ2-7

CDR3 protein: CATSDRTGGPILGGYTF
CDR3 DNA: TGTGCCACCAGTGATCGGACAGGGGGCCCGATACTAGGAGGCTACACCTTC
V gene: TRBV24-1
clone size: many
D gene: TRBD1
J gene: TRBJ1-2

CDR3 protein: CASSPAGPGLNEQYF
CDR3 DNA: TGTGCCAGCAGCCCCGCGGGGCCAGGGCTAAACGAGCAGTACTTC
V gene: TRBV7-9
clone size: few
D gene: NA
J gene: TRBJ2-7

CDR3 protein: CAWRKLMGGPNEQYF
CDR3 DNA: TGTGCCTGGCGAAAACTAATGGGGGGTCCGAACGAGCAGTACTTC
V gene: TRBV30
clone size: NA
D gene: NA
J gene: TRBJ2-7

CDR3 protein: CSARDGGRTDTQYF
CDR3 DNA: TGCAGTGCTAGAGATGGGGGGAGGACAGATACGCAGTATTTT
V gene: TRBV20-1
clone size: many
D gene: NA
J gene: TRBJ2-3

CDR3 protein: CASSMGGHHGKETQYF
CDR3 DNA: TGTGCCAGTAGTATGGGCGGGCACCATGGGAAGGAGACCCAGTACTTC
V gene: TRBV19
clone size: NA
D gene: NA
J gene: TRBJ2-5

CDR3 protein: CASSQERTTYNEQFF
CDR3 DNA: TGCGCCAGCAGCCAAGAGAGGACTACCTACAATGAGCAGTTCTTC
V gene: TRBV4-3
clone size: NA
D gene: NA
J gene: TRBJ2-1

CDR3 protein: CASSLPETGGNYGYTF
CDR3 DNA: TGTGCCAGCAGCTTACCGGAGACCGGCGGTAACTATGGCTACACCTTC
V gene: TRBV5-6
clone size: few
D gene: NA
J gene: TRBJ1-2

CDR3 protein: CASSYRGHAISTGELFF
CDR3 DNA: TGTGCCAGCAGTTACAGGGGGCACGCAATTAGCACCGGGGAGCTGTTTTTT
V gene: TRBV6-6
clone size: few
D gene: TRBD1
J gene: TRBJ2-2

CDR3 protein: CASSQSTENTEAFF
CDR3 DNA: TGTGCCAGCAGCCAATCGACAGAGAACACTGAAGCTTTCTTT
V gene: TRBV3-1
clone size: NA
D gene: NA
J gene: TRBJ1-1

CDR3 protein: CASSFGNTQYF
CDR3 DNA: TGTGCCAGCAGCTTTGGGAATACGCAGTATTTT
V gene: TRBV7-9
clone size: NA
D gene: NA
J gene: TRBJ2-3

CDR3 protein: CASSQDRQIEKLFF
CDR3 DNA: TGTGCCAGCAGCCAAGATCGTCAGATTGAAAAACTGTTTTTT
V gene: TRBV3-1
clone size: few
D gene: NA
J gene: TRBJ1-4

CDR3 protein: CASSRTGNYEQYF
CDR3 DNA: TGTGCCAGCAGTCGGACAGGCAACTACGAGCAGTACTTC
V gene: TRBV6-2/TRBV6-3
clone size: NA
D gene: TRBD1
J gene: TRBJ2-7

CDR3 protein: CASSLQTGDNEQFF
CDR3 DNA: TGTGCCAGCAGCCTACAGACAGGGGACAATGAGCAGTTCTTC
V gene: TRBV7-2
clone size: few
D gene: TRBD1
J gene: TRBJ2-1

CDR3 protein: CASSSAGDRRETQYF
CDR3 DNA: TGTGCCAGCAGCTCCGCGGGGGACCGACGAGAGACCCAGTACTTC
V gene: TRBV7-3
clone size: NA
D gene: TRBD2
J gene: TRBJ2-5

CDR3 protein: CASRGGKGQPQHF
CDR3 DNA: TGCGCCAGCAGAGGAGGTAAAGGCCAGCCCCAGCATTTT
V gene: TRBV5-1
clone size: few
D gene: NA
J gene: TRBJ1-5

CDR3 protein: CASSPALGAGGPGNTIYF
CDR3 DNA: TGTGCCAGCAGTCCAGCCCTCGGGGCCGGGGGACCTGGAAACACCATATATTTT
V gene: TRBV12-3/TRBV12-4
clone size: NA
D gene: NA
J gene: TRBJ1-3

CDR3 protein: CASSDQRHTQYF
CDR3 DNA: TGTGCCAGCAGTGACCAAAGACATACGCAGTATTTT
V gene: TRBV6-5
clone size: few
D gene: NA
J gene: TRBJ2-3

CDR3 protein: CASSLGEGQRHTGELFF
CDR3 DNA: TGTGCCAGCAGCTTAGGGGAGGGACAGAGACACACCGGGGAGCTGTTTTTT
V gene: TRBV7-6
clone size: NA
D gene: NA
J gene: TRBJ2-2

CDR3 protein: CASSQAIASTSTDTQYF
CDR3 DNA: TGCGCCAGCAGCCAAGCCATAGCGTCAACTAGCACAGATACGCAGTATTTT
V gene: TRBV4-3
clone size: few
D gene: NA
J gene: TRBJ2-3

CDR3 protein: CASSFAYLVNIQYF
CDR3 DNA: TGTGCCAGCAGCTTCGCGTATTTGGTCAACATTCAGTACTTC
V gene: TRBV7-9
clone size: NA
D gene: NA
J gene: TRBJ2-4

CDR3 protein: CATKQGTGDTGELFF
CDR3 DNA: TGTGCCACCAAGCAGGGGACAGGGGACACCGGGGAGCTGTTTTTT
V gene: TRBV24-1
clone size: NA
D gene: TRBD1
J gene: TRBJ2-2

CDR3 protein: CASSFEGNGYGYTF
CDR3 DNA: TGCGCCAGCAGCTTTGAGGGGAACGGCTATGGCTACACCTTC
V gene: TRBV5-1
clone size: few
D gene: NA
J gene: TRBJ1-2

CDR3 protein: CASRNPGGSHRTDTQYF
CDR3 DNA: TGTGCCAGCAGAAACCCCGGGGGCTCCCACCGCACAGATACGCAGTATTTT
V gene: TRBV6-2/TRBV6-3
clone size: NA
D gene: NA
J gene: TRBJ2-3

CDR3 protein: CASGEIKADTQYF
CDR3 DNA: TGCGCCAGCGGGGAGATCAAGGCAGATACGCAGTATTTT
V gene: TRBV5-1
clone size: many
D gene: NA
J gene: TRBJ2-3

CDR3 protein: CASSYRAGQSNQPQHF
CDR3 DNA: TGTGCCAGCAGTTACAGGGCGGGACAGAGCAATCAGCCCCAGCATTTT
V gene: TRBV6-5
clone size: few
D gene: TRBD1
J gene: TRBJ1-5

CDR3 protein: CASKKPGQGDEKLFF
CDR3 DNA: TGTGCCAGCAAAAAGCCGGGACAGGGGGACGAAAAACTGTTTTTT
V gene: TRBV6-5
clone size: NA
D gene: TRBD1
J gene: TRBJ1-4

CDR3 protein: CASTPQGELFF
CDR3 DNA: TGTGCCAGCACCCCCCAGGGGGAGCTGTTTTTT
V gene: TRBV12-3/TRBV12-4
clone size: NA
D gene: NA
J gene: TRBJ2-2

CDR3 protein: CASRNPLRSIAQHF
CDR3 DNA: TGTGCCAGCAGAAATCCCTTAAGGTCGATAGCCCAGCATTTT
V gene: TRBV6-2/TRBV6-3
clone size: NA
D gene: NA
J gene: TRBJ1-5

CDR3 protein: CASSYARGLWTEAFF
CDR3 DNA: TGTGCCAGCAGTTACGCCAGGGGGCTGTGGACTGAAGCTTTCTTT
V gene: TRBV6-5
clone size: few
D gene: TRBD1
J gene: TRBJ1-1

CDR3 protein: CASSLSRDNEQFF
CDR3 DNA: TGCGCCAGCAGCTTGAGTAGGGACAATGAGCAGTTCTTC
V gene: TRBV5-1
clone size: many
D gene: NA
J gene: TRBJ2-1

CDR3 protein: CASSEERGNEQFF
CDR3 DNA: TGTGCCAGCAGTGAAGAGCGGGGCAATGAGCAGTTCTTC
V gene: TRBV2
clone size: few
D gene: TRBD2
J gene: TRBJ2-1

CDR3 protein: CSARDLAGGYEQYF
CDR3 DNA: TGCAGTGCTAGAGATCTTGCGGGGGGATACGAGCAGTACTTC
V gene: TRBV20-1
clone size: few
D gene: TRBD2
J gene: TRBJ2-7

CDR3 protein: CASSLVRDGFSYEQYF
CDR3 DNA: TGTGCCAGCAGTTTGGTGCGGGACGGATTTTCATACGAGCAGTACTTC
V gene: TRBV28
clone size: NA
D gene: NA
J gene: TRBJ2-7

CDR3 protein: CASSLGAQGSIGGYTF
CDR3 DNA: TGTGCCAGCAGCTTAGGGGCCCAGGGGTCGATCGGTGGCTACACCTTC
V gene: TRBV7-2
clone size: NA
D gene: NA
J gene: TRBJ1-2

CDR3 protein: CASSLEPSVGYEQFF
CDR3 DNA: TGCGCCAGCAGCTTGGAGCCCAGTGTGGGATATGAGCAGTTCTTC
V gene: TRBV5-1
clone size: NA
D gene: NA
J gene: TRBJ2-1

CDR3 protein: CASSYQNEQFF
CDR3 DNA: TGTGCCAGCAGTTACCAAAATGAGCAGTTCTTC
V gene: TRBV6-6
clone size: few
D gene: NA
J gene: TRBJ2-1

CDR3 protein: CASSTPLGVQFF
CDR3 DNA: TGTGCCAGCAGCACCCCCCTGGGGGTCCAGTTCTTC
V gene: TRBV7-2
clone size: NA
D gene: NA
J gene: TRBJ2-1

CDR3 protein: CASSLDAGAGYNEQFF
CDR3 DNA: TGTGCCAGCAGCTTAGATGCGGGGGCGGGTTACAATGAGCAGTTCTTC
V gene: TRBV7-2
clone size: NA
D gene: NA
J gene: TRBJ2-1

CDR3 protein: CASSKQPPDTEAFF
CDR3 DNA: TGTGCCAGCAGCAAACAGCCTCCGGACACTGAAGCTTTCTTT
V gene: TRBV9
clone size: NA
D gene: NA
J gene: TRBJ1-1

CDR3 protein: CASSLGSGHAPKQYF
CDR3 DNA: TGTGCCAGCAGCTTAGGCTCCGGACACGCCCCAAAGCAGTACTTC
V gene: TRBV7-2
clone size: many
D gene: NA
J gene: TRBJ2-7

CDR3 protein: CSVVWGGTEAFF
CDR3 DNA: TGCAGCGTTGTTTGGGGCGGCACTGAAGCTTTCTTT
V gene: TRBV29-1
clone size: NA
D gene: NA
J gene: TRBJ1-1

CDR3 protein: CATRAGTSGGDEQFF
CDR3 DNA: TGTGCCACCAGAGCCGGGACTAGCGGGGGAGATGAGCAGTTCTTC
V gene: TRBV10-3
clone size: NA
D gene: TRBD2
J gene: TRBJ2-1

CDR3 protein: CASSRLGAATNF
CDR3 DNA: TGTGCCAGCAGTCGTCTTGGGGCGGCCACGAATTTT
V gene: TRBV12-3/TRBV12-4
clone size: few
D gene: NA
J gene: TRBJ2-3

CDR3 protein: CASSLSGAANNEQFF
CDR3 DNA: TGTGCCAGCAGTTTATCCGGGGCAGCGAACAATGAGCAGTTCTTC
V gene: TRBV28
clone size: NA
D gene: NA
J gene: TRBJ2-1

CDR3 protein: CASSPLWGAAEQYF
CDR3 DNA: TGTGCCAGCAGCCCGTTGTGGGGGGCCGCCGAGCAGTACTTC
V gene: TRBV11-2
clone size: NA
D gene: NA
J gene: TRBJ2-7

CDR3 protein: CASSLEGTWETQYF
CDR3 DNA: TGTGCCAGCAGCTTAGAAGGGACCTGGGAGACCCAGTACTTC
V gene: TRBV7-2
clone size: NA
D gene: NA
J gene: TRBJ2-5

CDR3 protein: CASSQGGGRSGNTIYF
CDR3 DNA: TGCGCCAGCAGCCAAGGTGGGGGCCGCTCTGGAAACACCATATATTTT
V gene: TRBV4-1
clone size: NA
D gene: NA
J gene: TRBJ1-3

CDR3 protein: CASSLEWRSNTEAFF
CDR3 DNA: TGTGCCAGCAGCTTGGAGTGGCGCTCTAACACTGAAGCTTTCTTT
V gene: TRBV5-4
clone size: few
D gene: NA
J gene: TRBJ1-1

CDR3 protein: CASSFPGLAGNNEQFF
CDR3 DNA: TGTGCCAGCAGTTTCCCCGGACTAGCGGGGAACAATGAGCAGTTCTTC
V gene: TRBV12-3/TRBV12-4
clone size: NA
D gene: TRBD2
J gene: TRBJ2-1

CDR3 protein: CASSPDGATYGYTF
CDR3 DNA: TGTGCCAGCAGCCCTGATGGAGCTACCTATGGCTACACCTTC
V gene: TRBV7-2
clone size: many
D gene: NA
J gene: TRBJ1-2

CDR3 protein: CASSQDQRGNTEAFF
CDR3 DNA: TGCGCCAGCAGCCAAGATCAAAGGGGGAACACTGAAGCTTTCTTT
V gene: TRBV4-1
clone size: NA
D gene: NA
J gene: TRBJ1-1

CDR3 protein: CASSYGWEAAGELFF
CDR3 DNA: TGTGCCAGCAGTTACGGTTGGGAAGCGGCCGGGGAGCTGTTTTTT
V gene: TRBV6-5
clone size: few
D gene: NA
J gene: TRBJ2-2

CDR3 protein: CSARDIRRTDMNTEAFF
CDR3 DNA: TGCAGTGCTAGAGATATACGAAGGACAGATATGAACACTGAAGCTTTCTTT
V gene: TRBV20-1
clone size: few
D gene: NA
J gene: TRBJ1-1

CDR3 protein: CASTIQGTEAFF
CDR3 DNA: TGTGCCAGCACAATACAGGGAACCGAAGCTTTCTTT
V gene: TRBV6-6
clone size: NA
D gene: NA
J gene: TRBJ1-1

CDR3 protein: CASSGGSGANVLTF
CDR3 DNA: TGTGCCAGCAGTGGTGGTTCTGGGGCCAACGTCCTGACTTTC
V gene: TRBV6-6
clone size: many
D gene: NA
J gene: TRBJ2-6